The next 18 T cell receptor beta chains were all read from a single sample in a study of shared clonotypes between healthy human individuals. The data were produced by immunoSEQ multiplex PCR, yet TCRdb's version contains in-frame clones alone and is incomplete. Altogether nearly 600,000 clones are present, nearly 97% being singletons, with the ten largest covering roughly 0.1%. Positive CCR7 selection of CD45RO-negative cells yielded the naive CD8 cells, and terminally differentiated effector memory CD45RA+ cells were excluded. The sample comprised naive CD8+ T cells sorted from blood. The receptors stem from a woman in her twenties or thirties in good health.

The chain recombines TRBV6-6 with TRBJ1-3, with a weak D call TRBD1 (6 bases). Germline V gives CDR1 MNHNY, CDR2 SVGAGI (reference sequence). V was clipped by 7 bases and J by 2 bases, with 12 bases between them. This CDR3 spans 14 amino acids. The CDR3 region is CASTTGSAGNTIYF. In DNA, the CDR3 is TGTGCCAGCACCACAGGGTCAGCTGGAAACACCATATATTTT.

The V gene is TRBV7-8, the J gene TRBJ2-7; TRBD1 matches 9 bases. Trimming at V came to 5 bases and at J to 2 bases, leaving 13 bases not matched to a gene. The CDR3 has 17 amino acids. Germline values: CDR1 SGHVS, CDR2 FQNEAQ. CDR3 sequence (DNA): TGTGCCAGCAGCACCCCCACCACAGGGGGCACACCCTACGAGCAGTACTTC. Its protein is CASSTPTTGGTPYEQYF.

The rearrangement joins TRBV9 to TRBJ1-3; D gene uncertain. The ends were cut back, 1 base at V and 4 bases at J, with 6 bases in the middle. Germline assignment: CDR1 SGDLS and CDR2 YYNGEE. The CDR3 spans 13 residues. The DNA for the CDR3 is TGTGCCAGCAGCGTAAACGGCGGAAACACCATATATTTT. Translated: CASSVNGGNTIYF.

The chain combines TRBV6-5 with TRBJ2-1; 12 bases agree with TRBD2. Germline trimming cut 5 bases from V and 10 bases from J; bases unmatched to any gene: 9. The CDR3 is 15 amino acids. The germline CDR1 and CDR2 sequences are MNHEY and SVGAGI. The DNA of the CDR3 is TGTGCCAGCAGTCAGACTAGCGGGAGATTTGGGGAGCAGTTCTTC. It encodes CASSQTSGRFGEQFF.

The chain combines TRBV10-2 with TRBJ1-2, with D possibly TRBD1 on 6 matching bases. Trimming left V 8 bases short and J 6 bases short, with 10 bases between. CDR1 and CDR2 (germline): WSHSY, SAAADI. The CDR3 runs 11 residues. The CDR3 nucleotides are TGCGCCAGCGGGGGGCCCGATGGCTACACCTTC. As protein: CASGGPDGYTF.

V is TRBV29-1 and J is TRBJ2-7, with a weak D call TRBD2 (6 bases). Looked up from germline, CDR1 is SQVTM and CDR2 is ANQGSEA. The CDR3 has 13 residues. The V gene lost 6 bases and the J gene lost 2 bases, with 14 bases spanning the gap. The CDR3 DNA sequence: TGCAGCGTGAATGGCGGGGCGACCTACGAGCAGTACTTC. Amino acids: CSVNGGATYEQYF.

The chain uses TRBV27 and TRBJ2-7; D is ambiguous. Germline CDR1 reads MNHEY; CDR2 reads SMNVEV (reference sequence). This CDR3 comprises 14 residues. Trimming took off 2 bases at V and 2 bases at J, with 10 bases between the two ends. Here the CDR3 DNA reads TGTGCCAGCAGTTTAGGCGGATTCCCCTACGAGCAGTACTTC. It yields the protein CASSLGGFPYEQYF.

DNA for the CDR3: TGTGCCAGCATCCTTTCCCTCAGGTACGAGCAGTACTTC. This gives the protein CASILSLRYEQYF. This rearrangement joins TRBV2 to TRBJ2-7; no definite D call. Trimming removed 7 bases at V and 4 bases at J, with 14 bases between. The CDR3 loop spans 13 amino acids. CDR1 is SNHLY, CDR2 FYNNEI, per germline.

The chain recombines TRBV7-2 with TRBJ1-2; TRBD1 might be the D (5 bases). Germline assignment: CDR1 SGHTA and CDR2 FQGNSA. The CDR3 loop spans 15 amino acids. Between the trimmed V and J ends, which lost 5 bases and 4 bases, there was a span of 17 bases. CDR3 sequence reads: CASSPTPKGPYGYTF. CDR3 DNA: TGTGCCAGCAGCCCCACCCCCAAGGGACCCTATGGCTACACCTTC.

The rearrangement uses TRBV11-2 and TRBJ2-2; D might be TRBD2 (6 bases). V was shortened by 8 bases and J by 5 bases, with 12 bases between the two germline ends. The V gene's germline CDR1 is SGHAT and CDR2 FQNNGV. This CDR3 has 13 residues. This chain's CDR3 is CASLGGITGELFF. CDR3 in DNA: TGTGCCAGCCTCGGGGGTATAACCGGGGAGCTGTTTTTT. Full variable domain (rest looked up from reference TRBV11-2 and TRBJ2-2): EAGVAQSPRYKIIEKRQSVAFWCNPISGHATLYWYQQILGQGPKLLIQFQNNGVVDDSQLPKDRFSAERLKGVDSTLKIQPAKLEDSAVYLCASLGGITGELFFGEGSRLTVL.

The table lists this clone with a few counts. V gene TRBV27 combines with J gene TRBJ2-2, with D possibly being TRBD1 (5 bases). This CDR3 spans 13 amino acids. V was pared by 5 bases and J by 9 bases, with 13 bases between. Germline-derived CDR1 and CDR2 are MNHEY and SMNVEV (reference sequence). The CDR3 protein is CASSPPQGRELFF. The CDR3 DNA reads TGTGCCAGCAGTCCGCCCCAGGGCCGGGAGCTGTTTTTT.

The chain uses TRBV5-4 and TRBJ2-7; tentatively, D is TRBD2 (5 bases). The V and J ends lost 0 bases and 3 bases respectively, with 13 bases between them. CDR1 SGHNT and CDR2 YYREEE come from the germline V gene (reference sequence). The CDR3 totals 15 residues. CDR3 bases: TGTGCCAGCAGCTTGGTCGACGCGGCGGGCTACGAGCAGTACTTC. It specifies CASSLVDAAGYEQYF. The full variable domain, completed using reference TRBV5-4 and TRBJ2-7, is ETGVTQSPTHLIKTRGQQVTLRCSSQSGHNTVSWYQQALGQGPQFIFQYYREEENGRGNFPPRFSGLQFPNYSSELNVNALELDDSALYLCASSLVDAAGYEQYFGPGTRLTVT.

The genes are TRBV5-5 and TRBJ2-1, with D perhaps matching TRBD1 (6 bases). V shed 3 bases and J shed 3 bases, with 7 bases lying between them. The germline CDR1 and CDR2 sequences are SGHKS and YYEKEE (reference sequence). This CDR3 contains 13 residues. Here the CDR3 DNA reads TGTGCCAGCAGCTGGACAGTCTACAATGAGCAGTTCTTC. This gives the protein CASSWTVYNEQFF.

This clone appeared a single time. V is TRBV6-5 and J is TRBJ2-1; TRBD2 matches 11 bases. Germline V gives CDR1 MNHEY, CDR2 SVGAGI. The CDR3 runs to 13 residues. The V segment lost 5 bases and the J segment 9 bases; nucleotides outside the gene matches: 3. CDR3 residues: CASSGLAGLEQFF. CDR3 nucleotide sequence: TGTGCCAGCAGTGGACTAGCGGGCCTTGAGCAGTTCTTC.

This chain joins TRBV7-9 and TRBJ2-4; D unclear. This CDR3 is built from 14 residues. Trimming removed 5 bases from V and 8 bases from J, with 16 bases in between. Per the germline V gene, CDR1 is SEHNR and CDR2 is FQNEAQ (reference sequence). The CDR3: CASSPPPARDIQYF. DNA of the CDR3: TGTGCCAGCAGCCCTCCCCCGGCTCGGGACATTCAGTACTTC. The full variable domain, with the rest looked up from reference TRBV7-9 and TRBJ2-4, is DTGVSQNPRHKITKRGQNVTFRCDPISEHNRLYWYRQTLGQGPEFLTYFQNEAQLEKSRLLSDRFSAERPKGSFSTLEIQRTEQGDSAMYLCASSPPPARDIQYFGAGTRLSVL.

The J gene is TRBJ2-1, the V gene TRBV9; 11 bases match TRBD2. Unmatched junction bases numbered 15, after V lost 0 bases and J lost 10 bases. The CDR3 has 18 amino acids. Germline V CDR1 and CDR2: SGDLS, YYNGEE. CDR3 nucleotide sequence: TGTGCCAGCAGCGTAGATGCTGGGGCTAGCGGGAGGTGGGGAGAGCAGTTCTTC. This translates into CASSVDAGASGRWGEQFF.

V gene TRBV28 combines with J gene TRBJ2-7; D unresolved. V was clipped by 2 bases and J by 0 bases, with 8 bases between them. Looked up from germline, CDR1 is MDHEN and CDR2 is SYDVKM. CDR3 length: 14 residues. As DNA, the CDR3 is TGTGCCAGCAGTTTACAGACGGTCTCCTACGAGCAGTACTTC. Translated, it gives CASSLQTVSYEQYF.

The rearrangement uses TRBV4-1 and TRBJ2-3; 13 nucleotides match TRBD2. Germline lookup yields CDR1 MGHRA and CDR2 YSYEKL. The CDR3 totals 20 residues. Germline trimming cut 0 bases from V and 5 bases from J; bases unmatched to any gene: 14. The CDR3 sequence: CASSQEGYGSGTSGKDTQYF. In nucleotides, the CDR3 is TGCGCCAGCAGCCAAGAAGGATATGGTAGCGGGACTAGCGGGAAAGATACGCAGTATTTT.